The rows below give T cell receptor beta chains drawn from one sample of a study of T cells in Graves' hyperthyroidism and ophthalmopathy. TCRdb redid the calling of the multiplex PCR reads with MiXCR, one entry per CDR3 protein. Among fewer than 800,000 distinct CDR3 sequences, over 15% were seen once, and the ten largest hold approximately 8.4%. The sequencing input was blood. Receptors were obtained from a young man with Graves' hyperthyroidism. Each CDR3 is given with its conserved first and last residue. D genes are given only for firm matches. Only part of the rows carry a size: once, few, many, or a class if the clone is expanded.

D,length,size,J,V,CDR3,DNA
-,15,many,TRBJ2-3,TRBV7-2,CASSLGTLSTDTQYF,TGTGCCAGCAGCTTAGGTACTCTTAGCACAGATACGCAGTATTTT
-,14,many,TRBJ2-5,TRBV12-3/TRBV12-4,CASSPTAVGSTQYF,TGTGCCAGCAGTCCGACGGCGGTAGGGTCGACCCAGTACTTC
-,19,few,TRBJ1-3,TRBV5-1,CASSLAVVLWTGSGNTIYF,TGCGCCAGCAGCTTGGCCGTTGTTCTGTGGACTGGCTCTGGAAACACCATATATTTT
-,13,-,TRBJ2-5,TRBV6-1,CASSKTGRETQYF,TGTGCCAGCAGTAAGACGGGTCGGGAGACCCAGTACTTC
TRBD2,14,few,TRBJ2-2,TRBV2,CASRRETDTGELFF,TGTGCCAGCAGGCGGGAGACGGACACCGGGGAGCTGTTTTTT
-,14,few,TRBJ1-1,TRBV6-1,CASTSMRENTEAFF,TGTGCCAGCACCTCCATGCGCGAAAACACTGAAGCTTTCTTT
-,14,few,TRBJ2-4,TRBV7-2,CASSPLGDQNIQYF,TGTGCCAGCAGCCCCCTAGGGGACCAAAACATTCAGTACTTC
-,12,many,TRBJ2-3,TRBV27,CASSSRGDTQYF,TGTGCCAGCAGCTCGAGGGGGGATACGCAGTATTTT
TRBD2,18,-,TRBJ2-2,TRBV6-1,CASILDRLAETNTGELFF,TGTGCCAGCATTTTAGATCGACTAGCGGAGACGAACACCGGGGAGCTGTTTTTT
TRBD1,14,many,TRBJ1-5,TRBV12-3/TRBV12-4,CASSDREGGQPQHF,TGTGCCAGCAGTGACAGGGAGGGGGGTCAGCCCCAGCATTTT
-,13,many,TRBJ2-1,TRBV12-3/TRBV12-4,CASSDSAGNEQFF,TGTGCCAGCAGCGACTCGGCGGGGAATGAGCAGTTCTTC
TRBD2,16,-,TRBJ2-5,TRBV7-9,CASSRVIAGGSETQYF,TGTGCCAGCAGCCGAGTCATAGCGGGAGGGTCAGAGACCCAGTACTTC
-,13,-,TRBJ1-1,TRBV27,CASQDTPNTEAFF,TGTGCCAGCCAGGACACTCCGAACACTGAAGCTTTCTTT
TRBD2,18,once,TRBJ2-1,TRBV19,CASSISQPGLAGGNEQFF,TGTGCCAGTAGTATCTCTCAACCGGGACTAGCGGGAGGGAATGAGCAGTTCTTC